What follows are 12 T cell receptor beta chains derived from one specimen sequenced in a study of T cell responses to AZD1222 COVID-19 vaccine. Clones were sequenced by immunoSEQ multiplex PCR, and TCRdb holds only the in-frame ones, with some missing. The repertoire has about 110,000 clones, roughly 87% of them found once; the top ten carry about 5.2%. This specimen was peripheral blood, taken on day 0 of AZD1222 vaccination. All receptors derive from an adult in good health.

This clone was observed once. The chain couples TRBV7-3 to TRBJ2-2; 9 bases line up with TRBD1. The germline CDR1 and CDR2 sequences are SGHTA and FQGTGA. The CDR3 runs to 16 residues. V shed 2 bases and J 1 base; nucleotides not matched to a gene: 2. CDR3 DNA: TGTGCCAGCAGCTTAGGGGGACAGGGGAACACCGGGGAGCTGTTTTTT. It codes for CASSLGGQGNTGELFF. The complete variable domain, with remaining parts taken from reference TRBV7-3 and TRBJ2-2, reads GAGVSQTPSNKVTEKGKYVELRCDPISGHTALYWYRQSLGQGPEFLIYFQGTGAADDSGLPNDRFFAVRPEGSVSTLKIQRTERGDSAVYLCASSLGGQGNTGELFFGEGSRLTVL.

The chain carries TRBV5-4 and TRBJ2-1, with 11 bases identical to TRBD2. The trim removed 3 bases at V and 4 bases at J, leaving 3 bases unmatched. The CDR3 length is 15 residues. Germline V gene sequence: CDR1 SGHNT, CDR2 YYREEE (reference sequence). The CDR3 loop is CASSSGTSGYNEQFF. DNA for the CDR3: TGTGCCAGCAGCTCGGGGACTAGCGGATACAATGAGCAGTTCTTC.

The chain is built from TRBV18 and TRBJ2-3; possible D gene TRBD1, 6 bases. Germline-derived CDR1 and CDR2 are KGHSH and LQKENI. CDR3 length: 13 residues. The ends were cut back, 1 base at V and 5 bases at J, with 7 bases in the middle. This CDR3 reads CASSPRTEDTQYF. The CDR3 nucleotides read TGTGCCAGCTCACCACGGACAGAAGATACGCAGTATTTT.

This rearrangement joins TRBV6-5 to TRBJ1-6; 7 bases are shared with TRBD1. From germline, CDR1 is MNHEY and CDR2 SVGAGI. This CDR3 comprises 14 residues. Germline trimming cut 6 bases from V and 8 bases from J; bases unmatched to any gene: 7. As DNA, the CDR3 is TGTGCCAGCAGGCGGGGAGGGGGCGATTCACCCCTCCACTTT. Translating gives CASRRGGGDSPLHF.

CDR3 sequence reads: CATEKFDTQYF. DNA for the CDR3: TGTGCCACCGAGAAATTCGATACGCAGTATTTT. The gene calls are TRBV24-1 and TRBJ2-3; D is unresolved. Trimming stripped 9 bases from V and 6 bases from J, with 9 bases between. The CDR3 loop spans 11 amino acids. Germline CDR1 is KGHDR and CDR2 is SFDVKD.

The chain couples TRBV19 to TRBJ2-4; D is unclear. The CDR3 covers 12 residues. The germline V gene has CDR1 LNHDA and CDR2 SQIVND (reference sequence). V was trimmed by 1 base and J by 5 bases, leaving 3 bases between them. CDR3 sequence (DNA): TGTGCCAGTAGTATAGGGGAAAACATTCAGTACTTC. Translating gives CASSIGENIQYF.

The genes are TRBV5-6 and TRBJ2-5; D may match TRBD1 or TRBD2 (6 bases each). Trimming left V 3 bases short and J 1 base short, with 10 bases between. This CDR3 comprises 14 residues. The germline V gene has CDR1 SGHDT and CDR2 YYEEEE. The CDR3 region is CASSSRGGQETQYF. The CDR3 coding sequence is TGTGCCAGCAGCTCCAGGGGAGGCCAAGAGACCCAGTACTTC.

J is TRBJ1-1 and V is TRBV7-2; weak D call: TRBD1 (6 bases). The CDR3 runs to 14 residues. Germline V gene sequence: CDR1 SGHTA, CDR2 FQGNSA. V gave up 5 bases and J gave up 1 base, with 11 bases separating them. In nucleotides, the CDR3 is TGTGCCAGCAGCCCTCAGACAGGGAACACTGAAGCTTTCTTT. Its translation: CASSPQTGNTEAFF.

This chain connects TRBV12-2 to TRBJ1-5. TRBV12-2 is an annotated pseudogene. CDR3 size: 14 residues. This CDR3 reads CASRFRGLNQPQHF. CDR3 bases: TGTGCAAGTCGCTTTCGGGGCTTGAATCAGCCCCAGCATTTT.

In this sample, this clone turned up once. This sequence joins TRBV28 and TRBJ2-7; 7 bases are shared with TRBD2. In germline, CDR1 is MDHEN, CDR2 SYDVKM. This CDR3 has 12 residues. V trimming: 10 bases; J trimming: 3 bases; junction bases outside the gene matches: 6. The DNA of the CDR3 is TGTGCCATCTCTCCGGGGGGCTACGAGCAGTACTTC. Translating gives CAISPGGYEQYF.

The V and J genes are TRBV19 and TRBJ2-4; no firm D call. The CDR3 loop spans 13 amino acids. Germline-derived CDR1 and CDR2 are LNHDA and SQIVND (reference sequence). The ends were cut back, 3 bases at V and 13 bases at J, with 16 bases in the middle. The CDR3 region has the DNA TGTGCCAGTAGTATCCCTTTTCCACCCACCCAGTACTTC. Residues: CASSIPFPPTQYF.

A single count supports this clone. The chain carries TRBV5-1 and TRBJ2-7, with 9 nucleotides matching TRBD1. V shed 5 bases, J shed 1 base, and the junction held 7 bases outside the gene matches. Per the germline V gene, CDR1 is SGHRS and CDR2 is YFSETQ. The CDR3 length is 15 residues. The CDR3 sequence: CASRLGGTGSYEQYF. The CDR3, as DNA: TGCGCCAGCAGGCTGGGGGGGACAGGGTCCTACGAGCAGTACTTC. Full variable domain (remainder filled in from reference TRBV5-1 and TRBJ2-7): KAGVTQTPRYLIKTRGQQVTLSCSPISGHRSVSWYQQTPGQGLQFLFEYFSETQRNKGNFPGRFSGRQFSNSRSEMNVSTLELGDSALYLCASRLGGTGSYEQYFGPGTRLTVT.